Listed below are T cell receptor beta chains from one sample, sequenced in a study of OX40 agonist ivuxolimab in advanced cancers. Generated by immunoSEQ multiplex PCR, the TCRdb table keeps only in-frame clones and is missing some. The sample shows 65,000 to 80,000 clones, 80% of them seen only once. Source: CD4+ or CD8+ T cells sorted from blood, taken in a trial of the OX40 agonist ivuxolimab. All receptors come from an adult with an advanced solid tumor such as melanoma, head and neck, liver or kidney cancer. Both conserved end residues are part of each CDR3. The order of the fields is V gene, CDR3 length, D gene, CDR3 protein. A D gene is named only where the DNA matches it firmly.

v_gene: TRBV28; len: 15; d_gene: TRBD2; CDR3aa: CASSLAGGPGNEQFF
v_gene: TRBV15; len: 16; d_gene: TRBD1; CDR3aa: CATSRDDRGWQETQYF
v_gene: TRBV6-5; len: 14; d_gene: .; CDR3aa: CASSYSGDGQPQHF
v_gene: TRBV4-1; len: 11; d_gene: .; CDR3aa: CASSQMGEQFF
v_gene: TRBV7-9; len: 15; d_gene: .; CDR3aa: CASSRASAPVETQYF
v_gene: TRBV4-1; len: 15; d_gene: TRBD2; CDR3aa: CASSQGRAGIYEQYF
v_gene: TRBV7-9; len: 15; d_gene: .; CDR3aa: CASSLEDGTNYGYTF
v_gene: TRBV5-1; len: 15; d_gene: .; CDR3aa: CASSWGSGRDTEAFF
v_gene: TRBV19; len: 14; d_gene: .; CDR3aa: CASSKGRGTDTQYF
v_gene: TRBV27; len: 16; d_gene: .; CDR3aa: CASSPRPNTSRNTQYF
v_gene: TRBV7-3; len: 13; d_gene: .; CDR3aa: CASSQGGTNTQYF
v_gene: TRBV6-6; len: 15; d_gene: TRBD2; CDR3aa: CASSYSPSGNVEQYF
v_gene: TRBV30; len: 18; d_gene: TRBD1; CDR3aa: CAWSVSSSWARGNYGYTF
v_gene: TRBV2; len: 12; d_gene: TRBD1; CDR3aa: CASRGQGYGYTF
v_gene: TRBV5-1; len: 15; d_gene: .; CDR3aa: CASSLGAVAKNIQYF
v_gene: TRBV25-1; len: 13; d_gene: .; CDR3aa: CASQDRMNTEAFF
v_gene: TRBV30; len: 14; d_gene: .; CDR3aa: CAWSGSGSYNEQFF
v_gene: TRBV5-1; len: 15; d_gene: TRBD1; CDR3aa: CASSLTGAQPGELFF
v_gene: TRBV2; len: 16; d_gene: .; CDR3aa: CASSRGDGVSSYEQYF
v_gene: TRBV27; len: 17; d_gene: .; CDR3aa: CASSLGGTRRRGDEQFF
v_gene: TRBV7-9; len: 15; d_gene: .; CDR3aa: CASSLGSLQDYGQYF
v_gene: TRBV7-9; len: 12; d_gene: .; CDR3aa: CATSSRGGEAFF
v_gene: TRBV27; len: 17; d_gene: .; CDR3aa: CASSLRPPGDRNQPQHF
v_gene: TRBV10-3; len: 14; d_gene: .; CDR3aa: CAISEAPSPLEQFF
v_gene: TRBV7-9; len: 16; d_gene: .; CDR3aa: CASSLAFLRNQETQYF
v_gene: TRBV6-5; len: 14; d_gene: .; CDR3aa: CASSPQGISYEQYF
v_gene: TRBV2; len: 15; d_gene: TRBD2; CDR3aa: CASSGLAGGTGELFF
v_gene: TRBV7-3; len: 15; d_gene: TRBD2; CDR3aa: CASSPRAGGQETQYF
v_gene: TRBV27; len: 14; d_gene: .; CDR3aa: CASSFAGGSYEQYF
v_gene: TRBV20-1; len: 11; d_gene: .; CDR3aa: CSASSSYEQYF
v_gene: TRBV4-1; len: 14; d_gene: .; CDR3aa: CASSQFVLDNEQFF
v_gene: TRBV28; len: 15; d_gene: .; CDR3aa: CASQQAGTMTYEQYF
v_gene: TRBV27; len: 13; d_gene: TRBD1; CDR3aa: CASSRQGSDTQYF
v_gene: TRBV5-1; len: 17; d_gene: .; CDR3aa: CASSPRLLADYYNEQFF
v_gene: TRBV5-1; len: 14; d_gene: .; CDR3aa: CASTPGTGNTEAFF
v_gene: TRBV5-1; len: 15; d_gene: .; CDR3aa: CASSFAGTYGETQYF
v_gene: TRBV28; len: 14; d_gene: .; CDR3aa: CASSSRVPQETQYF
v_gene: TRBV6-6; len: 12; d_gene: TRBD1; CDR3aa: CASSGTGGGYTF
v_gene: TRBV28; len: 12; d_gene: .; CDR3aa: CASSPDSYEQYF
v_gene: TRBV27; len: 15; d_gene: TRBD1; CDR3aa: CASSSTDRVSHTQYF
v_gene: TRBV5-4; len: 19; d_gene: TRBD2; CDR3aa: CASSFPGGLAGDQRDTQYF
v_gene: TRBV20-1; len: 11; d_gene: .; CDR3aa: CSARWGQVYTF